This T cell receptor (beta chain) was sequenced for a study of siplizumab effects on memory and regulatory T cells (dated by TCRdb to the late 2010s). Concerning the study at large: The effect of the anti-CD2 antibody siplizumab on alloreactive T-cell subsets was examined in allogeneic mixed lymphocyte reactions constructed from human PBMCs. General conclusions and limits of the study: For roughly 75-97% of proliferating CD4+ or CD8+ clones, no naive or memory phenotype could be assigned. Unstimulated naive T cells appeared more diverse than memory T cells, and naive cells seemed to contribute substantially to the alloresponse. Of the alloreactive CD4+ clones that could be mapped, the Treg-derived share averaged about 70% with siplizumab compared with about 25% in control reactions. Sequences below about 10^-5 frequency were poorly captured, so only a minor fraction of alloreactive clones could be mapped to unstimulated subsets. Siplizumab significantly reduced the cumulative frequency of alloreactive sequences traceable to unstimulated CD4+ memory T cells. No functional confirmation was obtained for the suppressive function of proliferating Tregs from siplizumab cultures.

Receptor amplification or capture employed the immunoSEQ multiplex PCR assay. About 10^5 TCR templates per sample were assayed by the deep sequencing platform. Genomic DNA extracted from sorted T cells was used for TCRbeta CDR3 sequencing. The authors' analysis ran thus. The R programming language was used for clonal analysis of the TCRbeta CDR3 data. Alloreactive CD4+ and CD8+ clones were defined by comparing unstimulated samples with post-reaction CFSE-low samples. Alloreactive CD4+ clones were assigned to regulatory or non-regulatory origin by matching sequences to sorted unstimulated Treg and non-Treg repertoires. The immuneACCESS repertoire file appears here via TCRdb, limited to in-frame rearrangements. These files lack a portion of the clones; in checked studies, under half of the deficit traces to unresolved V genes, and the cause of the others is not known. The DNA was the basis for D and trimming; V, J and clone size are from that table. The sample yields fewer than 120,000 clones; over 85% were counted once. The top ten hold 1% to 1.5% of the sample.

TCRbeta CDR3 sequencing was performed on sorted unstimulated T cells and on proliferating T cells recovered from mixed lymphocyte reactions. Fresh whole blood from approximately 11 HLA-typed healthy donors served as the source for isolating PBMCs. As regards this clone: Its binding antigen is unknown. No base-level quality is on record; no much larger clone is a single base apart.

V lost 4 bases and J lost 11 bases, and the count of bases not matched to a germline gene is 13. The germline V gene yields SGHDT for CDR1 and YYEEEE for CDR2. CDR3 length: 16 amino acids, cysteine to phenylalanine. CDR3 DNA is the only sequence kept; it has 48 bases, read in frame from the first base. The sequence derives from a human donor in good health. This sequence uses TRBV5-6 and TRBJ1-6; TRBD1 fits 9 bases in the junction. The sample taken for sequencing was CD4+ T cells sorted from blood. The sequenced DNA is TGTGCCAGCAGCGCGGGGACAGGGCAAGCGTTGACACCCCTCCACTTT. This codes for CASSAGTGQALTPLHF.